The 5 T cell receptor beta chains below were found in one sample sequenced in a study of neoadjuvant nivolumab and ipilimumab in lung cancer. Profiled with immunoSEQ multiplex PCR; TCRdb holds only in-frame clones, not every one. The repertoire holds 20,000 to 25,000 clones, with more than 65% as singletons. The sequenced sample was peripheral blood, obtained before neoadjuvant nivolumab, alone or with ipilimumab. The receptors come from an adult with non-small cell lung cancer.

This chain links TRBV6-5 with TRBJ2-2, with TRBD1 identical over 7 bases. The CDR3 contains 15 residues. Unmatched junction bases numbered 0, after V lost 2 bases and J lost 0 bases. The germline gives CDR1 MNHEY, CDR2 SVGAGI. CDR3 nucleotide sequence: TGTGCCAGCAGTTACGACAGGGCGAACACCGGGGAGCTGTTTTTT. Translation gives CASSYDRANTGELFF.

The chain has TRBV29-1 and TRBJ2-7, with D tentatively TRBD2 (5 bases). V was trimmed by 0 bases and J by 4 bases, leaving 7 bases between them. Germline lookup yields CDR1 SQVTM and CDR2 ANQGSEA. The CDR3 is 12 residues long. The CDR3 here is CSVEESGYEQYF. The DNA of the CDR3 is TGCAGCGTTGAAGAATCGGGGTACGAGCAGTACTTC.

This chain connects TRBV7-9 to TRBJ1-1; D is unclear. The CDR3 runs 14 residues. V was shortened by 0 bases and J by 1 base, with 6 bases between the two germline ends. Germline V gene sequence: CDR1 SEHNR, CDR2 FQNEAQ (reference sequence). In DNA form, the CDR3 reads TGTGCCAGCAGCTTAGCGGTTAGGAACACTGAAGCTTTCTTT. Protein sequence: CASSLAVRNTEAFF.

The genes are TRBV9 and TRBJ2-5; 8 bases are shared with TRBD2. V was clipped by 0 bases and J by 4 bases; unmatched bases: 8. The CDR3 runs 16 residues. In germline, CDR1 is SGDLS, CDR2 YYNGEE. The CDR3 sequence is CASSVGGRPSGETQYF. The DNA of the CDR3 is TGTGCCAGCAGCGTAGGCGGGAGGCCCTCCGGAGAGACCCAGTACTTC. Combining the CDR3 with reference TRBV9 and TRBJ2-5 gives the whole variable domain DSGVTQTPKHLITATGQRVTLRCSPRSGDLSVYWYQQSLDQGLQFLIQYYNGEERAKGNILERFSAQQFPDLHSELNLSSLELGDSALYFCASSVGGRPSGETQYFGPGTRLLVL.

The chain recombines TRBV7-8 with TRBJ2-7, with D unclear. The germline gives CDR1 SGHVS, CDR2 FQNEAQ. This CDR3 is 14 amino acids long. V lost 4 bases to trimming and J lost 3 bases, with 13 bases between them. As DNA, the CDR3 is TGTGCCAGCAGCTCCAGGCATGGGAACTACGAGCAGTACTTC. The encoded protein is CASSSRHGNYEQYF.